Each of the 4 T cell receptor beta chains below was sequenced from the same sample in a study of CD8+CD57+ T cells in acquired aplastic anemia. Using genomic DNA as the template, TCR beta VDJ and CDR3 profiling was carried out. TCRdb ran MiXCR on the reads and lists one entry per CDR3 protein. The table records about 130,000 distinct CDR3 sequences, 48% of them present only once. The sequencing sample was made of sorted CD4+, CD8+, or CD8+CD57+ T cells (not recorded which) from PBMCs. The receptors were sampled from a human donor in good health, serving as a control.

This clonotype was seen many times. The J gene is TRBJ2-7, the V gene TRBV9; D possibly uses TRBD1 or TRBD2 (6 bases each). In germline, CDR1 is SGDLS, CDR2 YYNGEE. This CDR3 is built from 15 residues. Trimming pared 7 bases from V and 10 bases from J, leaving 27 bases between. CDR3 DNA sequence: TGTGCCAGCCTTTCAAAGGGGGGTCTCTCGCGGCGCCAGTACTTC. Encoded protein: CASLSKGGLSRRQYF.

This clonotype was counted only a few times. The chain combines TRBV6-2 or TRBV6-3 with TRBJ2-1, with D unresolved. With 8 bases removed from V and 5 bases from J, the gap between germline ends came to 16 bases. This CDR3 has 14 residues. Germline assignment: CDR1 MNHEY and CDR2 SVGEGT. The CDR3 protein is CASLEMGKDNEQFF. CDR3 in DNA: TGTGCCAGCCTCGAGATGGGGAAGGACAATGAGCAGTTCTTC.

The V gene is TRBV2, the J gene TRBJ2-3; D is possibly TRBD2 (6 bases). The germline V and J ends were trimmed by 6 bases and 2 bases, with 15 bases remaining between them. Looked up from germline, CDR1 is SNHLY and CDR2 is FYNNEI. The length of the CDR3 is 15 residues. The CDR3 here is CASSRRDSNTDTQYF. Written as DNA, the CDR3 is TGTGCCAGCAGCCGAAGGGACTCTAACACAGATACGCAGTATTTT.

This clonotype has at least ten counts. This chain connects TRBV7-2 to TRBJ1-2; 10 bases are a match to TRBD1. The CDR3 runs 15 residues. Germline values: CDR1 SGHTA, CDR2 FQGNSA. Trimming at V came to 1 base and at J to 4 bases, leaving 3 bases not matched to a gene. CDR3 residues: CASSLGGQGSYGYTF. In nucleotides, the CDR3 is TGTGCCAGCAGCTTAGGGGGACAGGGGTCCTATGGCTACACCTTC.